The 26 T cell receptor beta chains given below trace back to one sample, sequenced in a study of regulatory T cells in long-lasting Graves disease (dated by TCRdb to 2020 to 2022). Library generation was performed with multiplex PCR. Sequencer: Illumina HiSeq 4000. To build TCR beta libraries, CDR3 regions were amplified by Arm-PCR using iRepertoire HTBI primers. In-frame beta chains were kept once TCRdb had trimmed the public reads at Q25 with fastp and called clones with MiXCR. Entries are consolidated by CDR3 protein sequence, retaining the most common genes and DNA. For this sample there are approximately 690,000 distinct CDR3 sequences; approximately 29% appear just once. The ten largest clones add up to around 40% of the sample. What this sample's time point label stands for: persistent/refractory GD, antithyroid drugs over 5 years with positive TRAb. RNA was extracted from PBMCs in TRIzol for both TCR sequencing and RNA sequencing.

The sequenced sample was peripheral blood mononuclear cells (PBMCs), obtained when the disease was refractory, from a patient treated with antithyroid drugs. The receptors stem from a female donor with Graves disease.

V and J are TRBV12-3 or TRBV12-4 and TRBJ2-7, with TRBD1 identical over 10 bases. CDR3 size: 17 residues. V shed 0 bases, J shed 5 bases, and the junction held 10 bases outside the gene matches. In nucleotides, the CDR3 is TGTGCCAGCAGTTTAGCACGCCCGGGACAGGGGTTCCACGAGCAGTACTTC. Its translation: CASSLARPGQGFHEQYF.

There are a few counts of this clonotype. The chain joins TRBV12-3 or TRBV12-4 to TRBJ2-7; D is ambiguous. This CDR3 is 13 amino acids long. With 3 bases removed from V and 1 base from J, the gap between germline ends came to 7 bases. The chain's CDR3 is CASSFTQSYEQYF. The CDR3 DNA reads as TGTGCCAGCAGTTTTACCCAGTCCTACGAGCAGTACTTC.

The chain recombines TRBV20-1 with TRBJ2-4, with TRBD2 matching 13 bases. The CDR3 contains 17 residues. V lost 5 bases, J lost 9 bases, and 16 bases stayed unmatched. Germline V gene sequence: CDR1 DFQATT, CDR2 SNEGSKA (reference sequence). CDR3 nucleotide sequence: TGCAGTGCTCTTCTACCTACTAGCGGGAGGGCGTTGGGCATTCAGTACTTC. It translates to CSALLPTSGRALGIQYF.

This clonotype has only a few counts. The chain couples TRBV10-1 to TRBJ2-5, with D tentatively TRBD1 (6 bases). V was trimmed by 0 bases and J by 2 bases, leaving 16 bases between them. CDR1 is WNHNN and CDR2 is SYGVQD in the germline V gene (reference sequence). This CDR3 spans 17 amino acids. As DNA, the CDR3 is TGCGCCAGCAGTGAGTCGTCAGCTGTGGACAGTCAAGAGACCCAGTACTTC. This encodes CASSESSAVDSQETQYF.

The gene calls are TRBV7-9 and TRBJ1-4; D unclear. The CDR3 is 14 amino acids. V shed 2 bases and J shed 8 bases, with 12 bases lying between them. Germline values: CDR1 SEHNR, CDR2 FQNEAQ (reference sequence). This CDR3 is CASSLSQEREKLFF. CDR3 in DNA: TGTGCCAGCAGCTTAAGCCAGGAACGGGAAAAACTGTTTTTT.

The chain couples TRBV11-1 to TRBJ1-1, with D perhaps matching TRBD1 (6 bases). Germline CDR1 reads SGHAT; CDR2 reads FQDESV (reference sequence). The CDR3 is made up of 14 amino acids. The V and J ends lost 1 base and 4 bases respectively, with 10 bases between them. In DNA form, the CDR3 reads TGTGCCAGCAGCTTAGTTCGGGGGCCCACTGAAGCTTTCTTT. It yields the protein CASSLVRGPTEAFF.

This chain uses TRBV5-1 with TRBJ1-3, with 7 bases aligning to TRBD1. The germline CDR1 and CDR2 sequences are SGHRS and YFSETQ. CDR3 size: 17 residues. V trimming: 3 bases; J trimming: 0 bases; junction bases outside the gene matches: 9. The CDR3 loop is CASSSRQGGNSGNTIYF. The CDR3 bases are TGCGCCAGCAGCTCGCGACAGGGAGGGAACTCTGGAAACACCATATATTTT.

The genes are TRBV19 and TRBJ2-7; 8 bases match TRBD2. The CDR3 is made up of 15 amino acids. From germline, CDR1 is LNHDA and CDR2 SQIVND (reference sequence). The V gene end was trimmed by 4 bases and the J gene end by 7 bases; junction bases not matched to a gene: 12. The CDR3 coding sequence is TGTGCCAGTAGTACCCCGGGAGGGCCGCGGTTGGAGCAGTACTTC. Translating gives CASSTPGGPRLEQYF.

As concerns this clonotype: A much larger clone sits a single nucleotide away, making a read error possible. Likely a read error: the CDR3 ends without its conserved phenylalanine or tryptophan. The chain couples TRBV12-3 or TRBV12-4 to TRBJ1-5; 7 bases fit TRBD1. The CDR3 is 14 residues long. V lost 5 bases and J lost 1; bases outside the gene matches: 2. CDR3 amino acids: CASSTGESNQPQHL. CDR3 in DNA: TGTGCCAGCAGTACAGGGGAAAGCAATCAGCCCCAGCATCTT.

The CDR3 bases are TGTGCCAGCGGCACGACTAACTATGGCTACACCTTC. Its translation: CASGTTNYGYTF. The gene calls are TRBV6-1 and TRBJ1-2, with unresolved D. In germline, CDR1 is MNHNS, CDR2 SASEGT. The CDR3 contains 12 residues. Trimming cost V 8 bases and J 0 bases, with 7 bases left between them.

There are many counts of this clonotype. The DNA of the CDR3 is TGTGCCAGCAGGTGGACTAGCGGGAGGGCCGGAGGCGGGGAGCTGTTTTTT. It is translated as CASRWTSGRAGGGELFF. V gene TRBV12-3 or TRBV12-4 combines with J gene TRBJ2-2, with 15 bases matching TRBD2. Trimming took 6 bases from V and 7 from J; bases not matched to a gene: 9. The CDR3 has 17 residues.

This clonotype was seen just once. V is TRBV5-6 and J is TRBJ2-7, with D possibly TRBD1 on 5 matching bases. V gave up 0 bases and J gave up 3 bases, with 13 bases separating them. This CDR3 has 15 residues. Germline V gene lookup returns CDR1 SGHDT and CDR2 YYEEEE. The DNA of the CDR3 is TGTGCCAGCAGCTTGGACAGGAACTATGTCTACGAGCAGTACTTC. Translating it yields CASSLDRNYVYEQYF.

This clonotype occurred a few times. The rearrangement joins TRBV12-3 or TRBV12-4 to TRBJ2-4; D remains ambiguous. This CDR3 is 15 amino acids long. V lost 3 bases, J lost 0 bases, and 9 bases lay in between. This CDR3 is CASSFPKIAKNIQYF. The CDR3 bases are TGTGCCAGCAGTTTCCCCAAAATAGCCAAAAACATTCAGTACTTC.

The chain has TRBV12-3 or TRBV12-4 and TRBJ1-2, with D tentatively TRBD1 (5 bases). Trimming took off 6 bases at V and 4 bases at J, with 15 bases between the two ends. This CDR3 comprises 14 residues. CDR3 loop: CASRPGAGPYGYTF. DNA for the CDR3: TGTGCCAGCAGACCCGGAGCAGGGCCCTATGGCTACACCTTC.

The V call is TRBV14, the J call TRBJ2-5; D remains unclear. In germline, CDR1 is SGHDN, CDR2 FVKESK. The CDR3 is 15 residues long. Trimming took 3 bases from V and 1 from J, leaving 12 bases between them. The CDR3 nucleotides read TGTGCCAGCAGCCAGGGGATTCAGATCCAAGAGACCCAGTACTTC. Translated, it gives CASSQGIQIQETQYF.

This clonotype has a handful of counts. V gene TRBV28 combines with J gene TRBJ1-1, with 10 bases identical to TRBD1. The germline gives CDR1 MDHEN, CDR2 SYDVKM. With 7 bases clipped from V and 1 base from J, the junction kept 12 bases outside the gene matches. The CDR3 totals 17 residues. CDR3 amino acids: CASIPGGTGARNTEAFF. The CDR3 coding sequence is TGTGCCAGCATCCCAGGGGGGACAGGGGCTCGGAACACTGAAGCTTTCTTT.

This clonotype was counted at least ten times. This chain uses TRBV28 with TRBJ1-2; D remains unclear. V was pared by 2 bases and J by 3 bases, with 10 bases between. The CDR3 sequence is 14 residues long. Germline CDR1 is MDHEN and CDR2 is SYDVKM. The CDR3 region is CASSLVKGDYGYTF. The CDR3 DNA sequence: TGTGCCAGCAGTTTAGTGAAGGGTGACTATGGCTACACCTTC.

Only a few counts were recorded for this clonotype. This rearrangement joins TRBV11-2 to TRBJ2-1; D perhaps matches TRBD2 (5 bases). Germline CDR1 SGHAT, CDR2 FQNNGV. Trimming took 5 bases from V and 9 from J, leaving 14 bases between them. This CDR3 spans 13 amino acids. CDR3 protein: CASSHTSGSEQFF. The CDR3 nucleotides read TGTGCCAGCAGCCATACTTCGGGGAGTGAGCAGTTCTTC.

The rearrangement uses TRBV5-6 and TRBJ1-4; 9 bases align to TRBD1. V was clipped by 0 bases and J by 5 bases; unmatched bases: 14. The CDR3 contains 19 residues. Germline values: CDR1 SGHDT, CDR2 YYEEEE. CDR3 sequence (DNA): TGTGCCAGCAGCTTGGTGGGGTACAGGGGGCTATCGGAAAATGAAAAACTGTTTTTT. This translates into CASSLVGYRGLSENEKLFF.

The CDR3 sequence is CASSRGGGSTNEKLFF. CDR3 nucleotide sequence: TGTGCCAGCTCCCGAGGAGGGGGCAGTACTAATGAAAAACTGTTTTTT. This chain links TRBV13 with TRBJ1-4; TRBD1 aligns across 7 bases. The CDR3 length is 16 residues. J lost 2 bases, V lost 8 bases, and 11 bases had no gene match. Germline assignment: CDR1 PRHDT and CDR2 FYEKMQ (reference sequence).

The chain joins TRBV20-1 to TRBJ1-6, with TRBD1 as a possible D gene (6 bases). Deletions cut 1 base from V and 7 bases from J, with 11 bases between. The CDR3 has 14 amino acids. Germline V gene lookup returns CDR1 DFQATT and CDR2 SNEGSKA (reference sequence). The CDR3 protein is CSARGGGRNSPLHF. The DNA for the CDR3 is TGCAGTGCTAGAGGAGGGGGGAGAAATTCACCCCTCCACTTT.

The chain has TRBV4-1 and TRBJ2-5; no clear D gene. The V end lost 0 bases, the J end lost 5 bases, and 7 bases lay between the germline ends. The CDR3 runs to 13 residues. Germline V lookup: CDR1 MGHRA, CDR2 YSYEKL. In DNA, the CDR3 is TGCGCCAGCAGCCAAGATAGATGGGAGACCCAGTACTTC. Translated, it gives CASSQDRWETQYF.

The CDR3 sequence: CASNVEPSKANYGYTF. The CDR3, as DNA: TGTGCCAGCAACGTAGAGCCATCCAAGGCTAACTATGGCTACACCTTC. This rearrangement joins TRBV5-4 to TRBJ1-2; D not resolved. The ends were cut back, 6 bases at V and 0 bases at J, with 18 bases in the middle. Germline CDR1 and CDR2: SGHNT and YYREEE (reference sequence). The CDR3 length is 16 residues.

The rearrangement uses TRBV30 and TRBJ2-7, with D hard to call. Trimming removed 3 bases from V and 7 bases from J, with 10 bases in between. The CDR3 has 11 amino acids. Germline CDR1 reads GTSNPN; CDR2 reads SVGIG (reference sequence). The CDR3 nucleotides read TGTGCCTGGAGAGACGGAGTAGAGCAGTACTTC. Protein: CAWRDGVEQYF. Filled out from reference TRBV30 and TRBJ2-7, the complete variable domain reads SQTIHQWPATLVQPVGSPLSLECTVEGTSNPNLYWYRQAAGRGLQLLFYSVGIGQISSEVPQNLSASRPQDRQFILSSKKLLLSDSGFYLCAWRDGVEQYFGPGTRLTVT.

This clonotype was observed a few times. This chain links TRBV28 with TRBJ2-7; tentative D call: TRBD1 (6 bases). V gave up 6 bases and J gave up 4 bases, with 13 bases separating them. This CDR3 region has 13 residues. Germline V gene lookup returns CDR1 MDHEN and CDR2 SYDVKM. The CDR3 DNA reads as TGTGCCAGCAGCCCACAGGGTCCATACGAGCAGTACTTC. It is translated as CASSPQGPYEQYF.

The chain links TRBV7-9 to TRBJ1-4; 8 bases agree with TRBD1. Germline V CDR1 and CDR2: SEHNR, FQNEAQ (reference sequence). Trimming took 5 bases from V and 10 from J; bases not matched to a gene: 9. The CDR3 is 14 amino acids. In DNA form, the CDR3 reads TGTGCCAGCAGCACCGGACAGGGAGTTGCAAAACTGTTTTTT. This translates into CASSTGQGVAKLFF.